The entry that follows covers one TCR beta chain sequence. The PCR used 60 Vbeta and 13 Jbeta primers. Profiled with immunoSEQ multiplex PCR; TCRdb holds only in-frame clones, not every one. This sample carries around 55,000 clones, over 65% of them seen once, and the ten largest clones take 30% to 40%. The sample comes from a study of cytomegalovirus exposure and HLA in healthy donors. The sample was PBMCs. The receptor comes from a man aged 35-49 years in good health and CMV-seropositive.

The CDR3 reads CASSVTGQATGELFF. CDR3 bases: TGTGCCAGCAGCGTGACGGGACAGGCCACCGGGGAGCTGTTTTTT. The chain recombines TRBV9 with TRBJ2-2; 8 nucleotides match TRBD1. Per the germline V gene, CDR1 is SGDLS and CDR2 is YYNGEE. J gave up 4 bases and V 2 bases, and 4 bases lay outside the gene matches. The CDR3 runs to 15 residues.